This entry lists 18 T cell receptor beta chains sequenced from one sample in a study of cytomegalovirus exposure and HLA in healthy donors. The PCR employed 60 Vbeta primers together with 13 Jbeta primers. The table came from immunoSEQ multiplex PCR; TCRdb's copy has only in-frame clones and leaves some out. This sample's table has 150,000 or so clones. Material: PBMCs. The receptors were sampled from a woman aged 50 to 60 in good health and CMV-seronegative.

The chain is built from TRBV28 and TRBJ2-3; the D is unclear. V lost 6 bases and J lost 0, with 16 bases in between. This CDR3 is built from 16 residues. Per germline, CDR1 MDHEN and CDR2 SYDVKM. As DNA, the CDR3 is TGTGCCAGCAGCAGTGTGGCCTTTGAAAGCACAGATACGCAGTATTTT. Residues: CASSSVAFESTDTQYF. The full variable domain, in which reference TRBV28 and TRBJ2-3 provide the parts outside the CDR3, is DVKVTQSSRYLVKRTGEKVFLECVQDMDHENMFWYRQDPGLGLRLIYFSYDVKMKEKGDIPEGYSVSREKKERFSLILESASTNQTSMYLCASSSVAFESTDTQYFGPGTRLTVL.

CDR3 bases: TGTGCCACCAGCAGAGAGACGTCTAGCCGACATTTCTTC. Residues: CATSRETSSRHFF. This chain uses TRBV15 with TRBJ2-1, with D perhaps matching TRBD2 (5 bases). There are 13 residues in the CDR3. The germline V gene encodes CDR1 LNHNV and CDR2 YYDKDF (reference sequence). V was pared by 0 bases and J by 16 bases, with 16 bases between. Full variable domain (missing parts from reference TRBV15 and TRBJ2-1): DAMVIQNPRYQVTQFGKPVTLSCSQTLNHNVMYWYQQKSSQAPKLLFHYYDKDFNNEADTPDNFQSRRPNTSFCFLDIRSPGLGDTAMYLCATSRETSSRHFFGPGTRLTVL.

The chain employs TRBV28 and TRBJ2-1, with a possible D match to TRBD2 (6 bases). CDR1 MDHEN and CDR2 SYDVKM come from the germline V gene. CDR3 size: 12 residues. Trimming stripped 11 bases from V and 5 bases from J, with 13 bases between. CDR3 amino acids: CASQEGNNEQFF. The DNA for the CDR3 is TGTGCCTCACAGGAGGGGAACAATGAGCAGTTCTTC. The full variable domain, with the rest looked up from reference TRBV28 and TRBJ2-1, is DVKVTQSSRYLVKRTGEKVFLECVQDMDHENMFWYRQDPGLGLRLIYFSYDVKMKEKGDIPEGYSVSREKKERFSLILESASTNQTSMYLCASQEGNNEQFFGPGTRLTVL.

The CDR3 loop reads CASSVAGAGEKLFF. Here the CDR3 DNA reads TGTGCCAGCAGCGTAGCAGGGGCAGGTGAAAAACTGTTTTTT. V is TRBV9 and J is TRBJ1-4; D is perhaps TRBD1 (6 bases). In germline, CDR1 is SGDLS, CDR2 YYNGEE. Trimming took 0 bases from V and 7 from J, leaving 10 bases between them. The CDR3 spans 14 residues.

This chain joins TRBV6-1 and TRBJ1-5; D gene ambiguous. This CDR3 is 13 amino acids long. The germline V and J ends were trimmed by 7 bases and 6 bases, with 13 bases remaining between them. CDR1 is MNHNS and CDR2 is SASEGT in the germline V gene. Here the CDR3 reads CASTFERSQPQHF. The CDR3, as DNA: TGTGCCAGCACTTTTGAGAGGTCTCAGCCCCAGCATTTT.

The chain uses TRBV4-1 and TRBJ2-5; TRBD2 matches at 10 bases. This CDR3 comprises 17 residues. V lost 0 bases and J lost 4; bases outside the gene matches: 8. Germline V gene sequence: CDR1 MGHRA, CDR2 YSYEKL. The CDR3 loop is CASSQDIVSSGRETQYF. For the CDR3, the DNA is TGCGCCAGCAGCCAAGATATTGTGTCTAGCGGGAGAGAGACCCAGTACTTC.

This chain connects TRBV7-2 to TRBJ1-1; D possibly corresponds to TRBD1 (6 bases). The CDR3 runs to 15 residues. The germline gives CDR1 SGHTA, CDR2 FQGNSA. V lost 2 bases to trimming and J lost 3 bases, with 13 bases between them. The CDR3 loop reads CASSLTPGADTEAFF. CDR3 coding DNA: TGTGCCAGCAGCTTAACCCCAGGGGCTGACACTGAAGCTTTCTTT. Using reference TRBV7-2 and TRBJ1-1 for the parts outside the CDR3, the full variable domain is GAGVSQSPSNKVTEKGKDVELRCDPISGHTALYWYRQSLGQGLEFLIYFQGNSAPDKSGLPSDRFSAERTGGSVSTLTIQRTQQEDSAVYLCASSLTPGADTEAFFGQGTRLTVV.

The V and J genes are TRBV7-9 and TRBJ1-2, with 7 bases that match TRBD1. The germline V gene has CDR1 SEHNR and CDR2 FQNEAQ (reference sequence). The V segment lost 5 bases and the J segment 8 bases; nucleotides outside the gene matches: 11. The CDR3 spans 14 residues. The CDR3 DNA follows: TGTGCCAGCAGCGTAGGAACAGGGGAAGGAGGCTACACCTTC. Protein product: CASSVGTGEGGYTF. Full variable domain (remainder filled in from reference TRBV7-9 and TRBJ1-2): DTGVSQNPRHKITKRGQNVTFRCDPISEHNRLYWYRQTLGQGPEFLTYFQNEAQLEKSRLLSDRFSAERPKGSFSTLEIQRTEQGDSAMYLCASSVGTGEGGYTFGSGTRLTVV.

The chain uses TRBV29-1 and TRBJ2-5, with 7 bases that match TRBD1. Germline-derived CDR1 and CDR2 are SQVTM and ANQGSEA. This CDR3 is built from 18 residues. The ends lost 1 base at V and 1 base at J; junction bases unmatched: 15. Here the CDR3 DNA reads TGCAGCGTTGAAGGAGAATTGGTAAAGGGGGCTATCCAAGAGACCCAGTACTTC. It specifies CSVEGELVKGAIQETQYF.

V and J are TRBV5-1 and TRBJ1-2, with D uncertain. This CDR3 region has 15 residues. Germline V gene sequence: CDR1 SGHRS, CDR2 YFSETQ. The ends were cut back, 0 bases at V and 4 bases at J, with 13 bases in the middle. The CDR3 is CASSLVSGSPYGYTF. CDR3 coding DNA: TGCGCCAGCAGCTTGGTATCGGGTTCTCCCTATGGCTACACCTTC.

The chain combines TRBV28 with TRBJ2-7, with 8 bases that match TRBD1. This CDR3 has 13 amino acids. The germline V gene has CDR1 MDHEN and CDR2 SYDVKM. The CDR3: CVTTGGRIHEQYF. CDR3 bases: TGTGTGACAACAGGGGGACGCATCCACGAGCAGTACTTC.

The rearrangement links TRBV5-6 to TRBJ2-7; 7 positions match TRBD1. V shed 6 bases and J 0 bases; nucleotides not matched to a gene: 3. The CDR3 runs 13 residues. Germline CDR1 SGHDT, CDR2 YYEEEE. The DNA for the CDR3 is TGTGCCAGCAAGGGGACAGTCTCCTACGAGCAGTACTTC. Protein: CASKGTVSYEQYF. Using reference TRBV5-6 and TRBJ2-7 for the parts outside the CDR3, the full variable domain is DAGVTQSPTHLIKTRGQQVTLRCSPKSGHDTVSWYQQALGQGPQFIFQYYEEEERQRGNFPDRFSGHQFPNYSSELNVNALLLGDSALYLCASKGTVSYEQYFGPGTRLTVT.

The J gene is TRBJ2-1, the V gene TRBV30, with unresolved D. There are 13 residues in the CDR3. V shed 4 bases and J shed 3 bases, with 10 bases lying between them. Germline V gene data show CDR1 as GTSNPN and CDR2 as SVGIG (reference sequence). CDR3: CAWTRQVYNEQFF. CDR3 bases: TGTGCCTGGACAAGACAAGTCTACAATGAGCAGTTCTTC.

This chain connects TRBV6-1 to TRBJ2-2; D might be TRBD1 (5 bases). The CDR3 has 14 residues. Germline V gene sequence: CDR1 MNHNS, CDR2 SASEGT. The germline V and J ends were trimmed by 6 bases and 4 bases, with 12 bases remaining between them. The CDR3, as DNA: TGTGCCAGCAGAGGGCAGGGTGGCACCGGGGAGCTGTTTTTT. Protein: CASRGQGGTGELFF.

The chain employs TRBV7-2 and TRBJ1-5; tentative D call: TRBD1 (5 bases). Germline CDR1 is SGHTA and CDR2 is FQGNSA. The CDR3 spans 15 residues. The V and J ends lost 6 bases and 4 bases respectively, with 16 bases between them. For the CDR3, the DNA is TGTGCCAGCAGTCCAGGTGGGGGGGGTAATCAGCCCCAGCATTTT. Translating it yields CASSPGGGGNQPQHF.

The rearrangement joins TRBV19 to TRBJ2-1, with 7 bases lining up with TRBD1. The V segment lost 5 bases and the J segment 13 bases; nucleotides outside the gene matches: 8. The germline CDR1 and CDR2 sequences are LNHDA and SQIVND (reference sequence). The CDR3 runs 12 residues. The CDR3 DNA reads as TGTGCCAGTAGTCCCCGCTCAGGGGGTCAGTTCTTC. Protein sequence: CASSPRSGGQFF.

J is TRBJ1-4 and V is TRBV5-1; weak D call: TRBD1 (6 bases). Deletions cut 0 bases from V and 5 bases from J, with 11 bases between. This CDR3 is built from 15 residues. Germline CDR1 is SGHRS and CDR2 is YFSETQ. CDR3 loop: CASSLVGQLNEKLFF. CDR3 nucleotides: TGCGCCAGCAGCTTGGTCGGACAGTTGAATGAAAAACTGTTTTTT.

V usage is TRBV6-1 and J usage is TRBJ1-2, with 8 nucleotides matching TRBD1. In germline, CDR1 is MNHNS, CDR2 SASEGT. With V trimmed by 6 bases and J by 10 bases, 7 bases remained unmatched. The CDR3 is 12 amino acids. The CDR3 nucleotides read TGTGCCAGCAGCGGACAGGGAGACGTCTACACCTTC. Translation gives CASSGQGDVYTF.